Listed below are T cell receptor beta chains from one sample, sequenced in a study of T-cell memory formation after mild COVID-19. TCRdb itself ran the 5' RACE reads through MiXCR, one entry per CDR3 protein. The table has under 150,000 distinct CDR3 sequences, about 20% seen once. Sequenced material: PBMCs or a T cell subset sorted from them (not recorded which). These TCRs come from a man younger than 35 who had mild COVID-19 (a few samples of this study predate the infection). Cell type and time point are not known. The CDR3 runs from the conserved cysteine through the conserved F or W. The D gene is left open where the match is weak. Where a row states a size, it is once, few, many or the class of an expanded clone; other rows omit it.

>TRBV6-5|TRBJ2-1|17|.|few
TGTGCCAGCAGTTACTCCCAAGGTATCGGTTCCTACAATGAGCAGTTCTTC
CASSYSQGIGSYNEQFF
>TRBV7-9|TRBJ2-7|16|.|few
TGTGCCAGCAGCTACGGGGCGGGCAGCGAACCCTACGAGCAGTACTTC
CASSYGAGSEPYEQYF
>TRBV19|TRBJ2-3|14|.|.
TGTGCCAGTAGTATTGAGAGGGGCACAGATACGCAGTATTTT
CASSIERGTDTQYF
>TRBV6-2/TRBV6-3|TRBJ1-2|15|.|.
TGTGCCAGCAGTTACGGCATAACCGTGAGCTATGGCTACACCTTC
CASSYGITVSYGYTF
>TRBV7-2|TRBJ1-2|14|TRBD1|.
TGTGCCAGCAGCGACGGGACAGGACTTTATGGCTACACCTTC
CASSDGTGLYGYTF
>TRBV27|TRBJ2-1|15|.|.
TGTGCCAGCATCTCAGACTTAGGCTCCTACAATGAGCAGTTCTTC
CASISDLGSYNEQFF
>TRBV29-1|TRBJ2-3|14|.|few
TGCAGCGTTGAGGTATGGGGGCTCGGAAATACGCAGTATTTT
CSVEVWGLGNTQYF
>TRBV27|TRBJ2-7|16|TRBD2|few
TGTGCCAGCAGTCTACTCCACCAGCGGGGTCCCTACGAGCAGTACTTC
CASSLLHQRGPYEQYF
>TRBV4-1|TRBJ1-5|14|.|.
TGCGCCAGCAGCCAAGATGGAAGAGGCCAGCCCCAGCATTTT
CASSQDGRGQPQHF
>TRBV12-3/TRBV12-4|TRBJ2-5|16|TRBD2|few
TGTGCCAGCAGTTTAACCGTTCTAGCGGGGCAAGAGACCCAGTACTTC
CASSLTVLAGQETQYF
>TRBV6-5|TRBJ2-3|14|.|.
TGTGCCAGCAGTTACCGATCTAACACAGATACGCAGTATTTT
CASSYRSNTDTQYF
>TRBV19|TRBJ2-1|13|TRBD1|.
TGTGCCAGTAGTAGGGTGGGACAGAATGAGCAGTTCTTC
CASSRVGQNEQFF
>TRBV27|TRBJ2-5|13|.|.
TGTGCCAGCAGTGCGACAGATGTTGAGACCCAGTACTTC
CASSATDVETQYF
>TRBV5-5|TRBJ2-1|14|.|.
TGTGCCAGCAGCTGGGTCTCGGGACACAATGAGCAGTTCTTC
CASSWVSGHNEQFF
>TRBV7-2|TRBJ1-1|14|.|few
TGTGCCAGCAGCGCCTACGGTGGGAACACTGAAGCTTTCTTT
CASSAYGGNTEAFF
>TRBV5-1|TRBJ2-3|14|TRBD1|.
TGCGCCAGCAGCCGGGGGACAGGGACAGATACGCAGTATTTT
CASSRGTGTDTQYF
>TRBV3-1|TRBJ1-4|14|.|.
TGTGCCAGCAGTACGAGGGCTTCTAATGAAAAACTGTTTTTT
CASSTRASNEKLFF
>TRBV4-3|TRBJ2-2|16|.|.
TGCGCCAGCAGCCAAGACACACTCCCCGGGATGGGGGAGCTGTTTTTT
CASSQDTLPGMGELFF
>TRBV4-1|TRBJ2-2|16|.|few
TGCGCCAGCAGCCAAGATCACAGGGTCGGCACCGGGGAGCTGTTTTTT
CASSQDHRVGTGELFF
>TRBV25-1|TRBJ2-5|15|TRBD1|.
TGTGCCAGCTCCCAAAGTGAGGGGGCCCAAGAGACCCAGTACTTC
CASSQSEGAQETQYF
>TRBV14|TRBJ2-7|12|.|.
TGTGCCAGCAGCCAAGGGAACTACGAGCAGTACTTC
CASSQGNYEQYF
>TRBV15|TRBJ2-2|16|.|few
TGTGCCACCAGCAGAGATAGGAGGGCAGTCACCGGGGAGCTGTTTTTT
CATSRDRRAVTGELFF
>TRBV5-1|TRBJ2-2|14|.|few
TGCGCCAGCAGCTCCGAGGGAAACACCGGGGAGCTGTTTTTT
CASSSEGNTGELFF
>TRBV19|TRBJ1-1|13|TRBD1|many
TGTGCCAGTAGTGCAGGGGGAGGCGGTGAAGCTTTCTTT
CASSAGGGGEAFF
>TRBV27|TRBJ2-7|14|TRBD1|.
TGTGCCAGCAGTTACGGGACAGGGGGCTACGAGCAGTACTTC
CASSYGTGGYEQYF
>TRBV12-3/TRBV12-4|TRBJ1-1|14|.|many
TGTGCCAGCAGTTTAAAACAGGGTATCACTGAAGCTTTCTTT
CASSLKQGITEAFF
>TRBV5-1|TRBJ1-1|14|TRBD1|few
TGCGCCAGCAGCTGGCGGGAGGGGGCAACTGAAGCTTTCTTT
CASSWREGATEAFF
>TRBV2|TRBJ2-2|17|.|.
TGTGCCAGCAGTTTAACTTTAGCGGTGCTTGCCACCGGGGAGCTGTTTTTT
CASSLTLAVLATGELFF
>TRBV7-9|TRBJ2-1|15|.|.
TGTGCCAGCATCTTCCCACCCCTAGCGTACAATGAGCAGTTCTTC
CASIFPPLAYNEQFF
>TRBV5-1|TRBJ2-1|13|.|.
TGCGCCAGCAGCGAAGGTCAGTTTAATGAGCAGTTCTTC
CASSEGQFNEQFF
>TRBV10-3|TRBJ2-7|14|TRBD2|few
TGTGCCATCAGGCAGCGGGGAAGCTCCTACGAGCAGTACTTC
CAIRQRGSSYEQYF
>TRBV20-1|TRBJ1-5|14|.|few
TGCAGTGCTAGGAGGAACGCATGGCCTCAGCCCCAGCATTTT
CSARRNAWPQPQHF
>TRBV6-2/TRBV6-3|TRBJ2-5|14|.|.
TGTGCCAGCAGAGGTATCCGGGACCAAGAGACCCAGTACTTC
CASRGIRDQETQYF
>TRBV4-1|TRBJ2-3|16|.|few
TGCGCCAGCAGCCAAGTTGCGGGCCGATACACAGATACGCAGTATTTT
CASSQVAGRYTDTQYF
>TRBV4-2|TRBJ2-1|12|.|few
TGTGCCAGCAGTCAAGGGGGGGCAGGGTGGCTCTTC
CASSQGGAGWLF
>TRBV6-2/TRBV6-3|TRBJ2-6|15|TRBD1|.
TGTGCCAGCAGCCTTCGACAGGGTGGGGCCAACGTCCTGACTTTC
CASSLRQGGANVLTF